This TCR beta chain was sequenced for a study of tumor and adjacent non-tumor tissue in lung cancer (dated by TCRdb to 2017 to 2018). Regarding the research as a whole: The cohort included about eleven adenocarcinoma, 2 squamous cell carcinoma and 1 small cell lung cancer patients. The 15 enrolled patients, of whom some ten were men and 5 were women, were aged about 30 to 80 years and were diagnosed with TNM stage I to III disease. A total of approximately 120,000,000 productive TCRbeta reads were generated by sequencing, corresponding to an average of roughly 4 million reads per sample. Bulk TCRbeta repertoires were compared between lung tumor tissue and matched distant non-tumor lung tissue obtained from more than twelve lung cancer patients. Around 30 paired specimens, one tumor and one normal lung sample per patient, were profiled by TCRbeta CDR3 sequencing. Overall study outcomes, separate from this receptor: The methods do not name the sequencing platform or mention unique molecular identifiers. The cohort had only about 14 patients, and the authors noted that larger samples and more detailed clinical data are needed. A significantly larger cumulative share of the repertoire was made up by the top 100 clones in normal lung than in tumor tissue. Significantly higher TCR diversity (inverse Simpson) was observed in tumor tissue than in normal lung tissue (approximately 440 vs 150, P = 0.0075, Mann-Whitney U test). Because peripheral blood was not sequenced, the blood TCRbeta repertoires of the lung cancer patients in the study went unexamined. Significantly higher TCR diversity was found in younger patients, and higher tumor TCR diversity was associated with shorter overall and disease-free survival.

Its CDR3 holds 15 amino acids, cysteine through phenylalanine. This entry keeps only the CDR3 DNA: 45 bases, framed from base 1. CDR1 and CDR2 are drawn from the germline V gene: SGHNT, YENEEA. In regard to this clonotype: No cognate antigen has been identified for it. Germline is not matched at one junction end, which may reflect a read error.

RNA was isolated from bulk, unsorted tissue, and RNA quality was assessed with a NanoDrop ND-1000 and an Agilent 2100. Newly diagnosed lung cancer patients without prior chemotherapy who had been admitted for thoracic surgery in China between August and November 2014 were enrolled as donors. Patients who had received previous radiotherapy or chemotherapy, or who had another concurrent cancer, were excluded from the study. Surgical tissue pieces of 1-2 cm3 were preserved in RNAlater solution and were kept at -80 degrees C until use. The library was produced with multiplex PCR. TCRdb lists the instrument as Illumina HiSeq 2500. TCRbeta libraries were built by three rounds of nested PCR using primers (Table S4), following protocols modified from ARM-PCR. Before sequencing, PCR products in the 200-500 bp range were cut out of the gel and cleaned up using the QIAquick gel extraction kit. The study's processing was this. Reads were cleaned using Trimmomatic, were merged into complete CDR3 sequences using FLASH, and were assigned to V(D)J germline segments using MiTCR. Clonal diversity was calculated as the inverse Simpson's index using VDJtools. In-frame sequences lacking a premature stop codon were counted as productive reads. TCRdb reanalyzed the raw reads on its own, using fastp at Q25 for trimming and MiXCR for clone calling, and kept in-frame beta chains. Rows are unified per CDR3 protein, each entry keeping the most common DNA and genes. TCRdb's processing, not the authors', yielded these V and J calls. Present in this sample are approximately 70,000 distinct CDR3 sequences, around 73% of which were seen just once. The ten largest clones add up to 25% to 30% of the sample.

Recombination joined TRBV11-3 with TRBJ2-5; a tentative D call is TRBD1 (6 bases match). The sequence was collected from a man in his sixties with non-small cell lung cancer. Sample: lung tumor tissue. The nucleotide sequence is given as TGTGCTAGCAGCTTAGCCCCGGACAGTAAAGAGATCCAGTACTTC. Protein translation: CASSLAPDSKEIQYF.